Listed here are 27 T cell receptor beta chains from one sample, sequenced in a study of blood T cell repertoires in COVID-19. Clones were read by immunoSEQ multiplex PCR, and TCRdb kept only the in-frame ones, dropping some. This table has approximately 31,000 clones, 80% to 95% appearing once. The sample was peripheral blood. These receptors were taken from a male donor with active COVID-19.

The CDR3 loop reads CSVEVAQNTEAFF. The CDR3 DNA reads as TGCAGCGTTGAAGTAGCCCAGAACACTGAAGCTTTCTTT. J is TRBJ1-1 and V is TRBV29-1, with D hard to call. Deletions cut 1 base from V and 1 base from J, with 7 bases between. CDR3 length: 13 amino acids. Germline V gene data show CDR1 as SQVTM and CDR2 as ANQGSEA.

The chain is built from TRBV7-8 and TRBJ2-7; D is possibly TRBD1 (5 bases). V gave up 1 base and J gave up 0 bases, with 16 bases separating them. The germline CDR1 and CDR2 sequences are SGHVS and FQNEAQ. CDR3 size: 17 residues. The CDR3 nucleotides read TGTGCCAGCAGCTTAGGCCTAGGGGTCACGGTCTCCTACGAGCAGTACTTC. Amino acid sequence: CASSLGLGVTVSYEQYF.

This chain joins TRBV5-4 and TRBJ2-5; 12 nucleotides align to TRBD1. With V trimmed by 4 bases and J by 6 bases, 10 bases remained unmatched. The CDR3 spans 16 residues. Germline loops: CDR1 SGHNT, CDR2 YYREEE (reference sequence). The CDR3 region is CASSRGGQGAQKTQYF. In DNA, the CDR3 is TGTGCCAGCAGCCGAGGGGGACAGGGGGCGCAGAAGACCCAGTACTTC.

The chain joins TRBV5-4 to TRBJ2-5, with 7 nucleotides matching TRBD2. With 3 bases clipped from V and 5 bases from J, the junction kept 13 bases outside the gene matches. CDR1 and CDR2 (germline): SGHNT, YYREEE (reference sequence). This CDR3 is built from 16 residues. CDR3 protein: CASSSEATSVGETQYF. As DNA, the CDR3 is TGTGCCAGCAGCTCGGAAGCTACTAGCGTAGGGGAGACCCAGTACTTC.

The genes are TRBV11-2 and TRBJ2-1; D may be TRBD2 (6 bases). The CDR3 length is 12 residues. Germline V lookup: CDR1 SGHAT, CDR2 FQNNGV. V was trimmed by 1 base and J by 13 bases, leaving 11 bases between them. The DNA for the CDR3 is TGTGCCAGCAGCTTAGCGGGGGTCACTCAGTTCTTC. Translated, it gives CASSLAGVTQFF.

Comment on this clone: The junction and the germline gene differ at one end; a read error may be behind it. V is TRBV20-1 and J is TRBJ1-4; weak D call: TRBD1 (6 bases). CDR1 is DFQATT and CDR2 is SNEGSKA in the germline V gene (reference sequence). The CDR3 runs to 11 residues. CDR3 bases: TGCAGTGCAAAAAGGACAGAGACCCCGTTCTTT. It encodes CSAKRTETPFF.

This chain links TRBV30 with TRBJ2-4, with 7 nucleotides matching TRBD1. J lost 8 bases, V lost 0 bases, and 4 bases had no gene match. Germline V gene lookup returns CDR1 GTSNPN and CDR2 SVGIG (reference sequence). The length of the CDR3 is 13 residues. The CDR3 sequence is CAWSVGTGDIQYF. The CDR3 DNA follows: TGTGCCTGGAGTGTCGGAACAGGGGACATTCAGTACTTC.

The chain has TRBV11-3 and TRBJ2-3; D is perhaps TRBD1 (6 bases). The CDR3 extends over 14 amino acids. Trimming pared 6 bases from V and 2 bases from J, leaving 12 bases between. Germline values: CDR1 SGHNT, CDR2 YENEEA. CDR3 nucleotide sequence: TGTGCCAGCAGGGAACAGGGTCTCACAGATACGCAGTATTTT. It yields the protein CASREQGLTDTQYF.

The chain carries TRBV5-1 and TRBJ2-7; D gene uncertain. CDR3 length: 12 amino acids. The V and J ends lost 0 bases and 6 bases respectively, with 7 bases between them. Per the germline V gene, CDR1 is SGHRS and CDR2 is YFSETQ. In DNA, the CDR3 is TGCGCCAGCAGCTTGGGGGCCTCCGAGCAGTACTTC. Translating gives CASSLGASEQYF.

The V call is TRBV27, the J call TRBJ1-1; a weak D match, TRBD1 (6 bases). The CDR3 runs 13 residues. CDR1 and CDR2 from the germline V gene are MNHEY and SMNVEV (reference sequence). V lost 2 bases and J lost 7, with 11 bases in between. The CDR3 protein is CASSLTDSFEAFF. The CDR3 region has the DNA TGTGCCAGCAGTTTAACGGACAGCTTTGAAGCTTTCTTT.

The chain employs TRBV7-9 and TRBJ2-1; 9 nucleotides match TRBD2. Germline V CDR1 and CDR2: SEHNR, FQNEAQ (reference sequence). After removal of 0 bases from V and 8 bases from J, the junction contained 14 bases not matched to a gene. The CDR3 consists of 18 residues. The CDR3, as DNA: TGTGCCAGCAGCTTAGCGAGGGGTGTGGTAGCGGGGGAATATGAGCAGTTCTTC. This translates into CASSLARGVVAGEYEQFF.

This clone occurred once. The chain uses TRBV6-6 and TRBJ1-6; maybe TRBD1 (5 bases). This CDR3 comprises 15 residues. The ends were cut back, 5 bases at V and 9 bases at J, with 17 bases in the middle. CDR1 is MNHNY, CDR2 SVGAGI, per germline (reference sequence). The CDR3 DNA reads TGTGCCAGCAGTAAGGGGCGGCAGGGCGGTTCACCCCTCCACTTT. Protein: CASSKGRQGGSPLHF.

The chain employs TRBV11-2 and TRBJ2-6; maybe TRBD2 (6 bases). The germline V and J ends were trimmed by 4 bases and 0 bases, with 16 bases remaining between them. This CDR3 is 18 amino acids long. CDR1 and CDR2 from the germline V gene are SGHAT and FQNNGV. The CDR3 spells CASSSPGGISSGANVLTF. Here the CDR3 DNA reads TGTGCCAGCAGCTCGCCTGGGGGGATCAGCTCTGGGGCCAACGTCCTGACTTTC.

The rearrangement uses TRBV7-2 and TRBJ1-1; 7 positions agree with TRBD1. V shed 3 bases, J shed 1 base, and the junction held 2 bases outside the gene matches. Germline lookup yields CDR1 SGHTA and CDR2 FQGNSA. This CDR3 is built from 14 residues. The CDR3 bases are TGTGCCAGCAGCTTCTACAGGGGGAACACTGAAGCTTTCTTT. It yields the protein CASSFYRGNTEAFF.

The chain uses TRBV4-1 and TRBJ2-7; 12 nucleotides match TRBD2. Trimming removed 3 bases from V and 7 bases from J; junction bases left unmatched: 4. Germline assignment: CDR1 MGHRA and CDR2 YSYEKL. CDR3 length equals 14 residues. CDR3 nucleotide sequence: TGCGCCAGCAGCCATTCAGGACTAGCGGGGGAGCAGTACTTC. Translating it yields CASSHSGLAGEQYF.

This clone is a singleton in its sample. The V and J genes are TRBV6-5 and TRBJ2-5, with D perhaps TRBD2 (6 bases). Trimming took off 8 bases at V and 0 bases at J, with 10 bases between the two ends. Germline V gives CDR1 MNHEY, CDR2 SVGAGI. This CDR3 has 13 residues. This CDR3 is CASLRENQETQYF. Written as DNA, the CDR3 is TGTGCCAGCTTGCGGGAAAACCAAGAGACCCAGTACTTC.

This chain joins TRBV4-1 and TRBJ2-5; a weak D match, TRBD1 (6 bases). The CDR3 contains 16 residues. V shed 5 bases and J shed 5 bases, with 21 bases lying between them. Germline CDR1 and CDR2: MGHRA and YSYEKL. For the CDR3, the DNA is TGCGCCAGCAGCTACCGACAGGCGTCACGGATGGAGACCCAGTACTTC. It specifies CASSYRQASRMETQYF.

The rearrangement links TRBV7-2 to TRBJ1-2, with D maybe TRBD1 (5 bases). The CDR3 loop spans 14 amino acids. V dropped 1 base and J dropped 3 bases, with 9 bases sitting between them. The V gene's germline CDR1 is SGHTA and CDR2 FQGNSA. The CDR3 sequence is CASSLGRGDYGYTF. CDR3 sequence (DNA): TGTGCCAGCAGCTTAGGTCGGGGGGACTATGGCTACACCTTC.

The rearrangement links TRBV19 to TRBJ2-7, with D perhaps TRBD1 (6 bases). V lost 8 bases and J 2 bases, leaving 19 bases between the germline ends. The CDR3 consists of 15 residues. CDR1 is LNHDA, CDR2 SQIVND, per germline (reference sequence). The CDR3 coding sequence is TGTGCCAGTCGAGACATTGGGGACAACCCCTACGAGCAGTACTTC. Protein product: CASRDIGDNPYEQYF.

The rearrangement joins TRBV5-1 to TRBJ2-7; TRBD1 aligns across 8 bases. Looked up from germline, CDR1 is SGHRS and CDR2 is YFSETQ. Trimming at V came to 0 bases and at J to 1 base, leaving 9 bases not matched to a gene. The CDR3 loop spans 17 amino acids. CDR3 DNA: TGCGCCAGCAGCTTGGCGACAGGGGATATTCGTTCCTACGAGCAGTACTTC. This translates into CASSLATGDIRSYEQYF.

This sequence joins TRBV5-6 and TRBJ1-5, with a possible D match to TRBD1 (5 bases). Germline CDR1 is SGHDT and CDR2 is YYEEEE. The V and J ends lost 0 bases and 0 bases respectively, with 7 bases between them. CDR3 size: 15 residues. In nucleotides, the CDR3 is TGTGCCAGCAGCTTGGTACAGGATAGCAATCAGCCCCAGCATTTT. Its protein product is CASSLVQDSNQPQHF. Full variable domain (outside the CDR3, taken from reference TRBV5-6 and TRBJ1-5): DAGVTQSPTHLIKTRGQQVTLRCSPKSGHDTVSWYQQALGQGPQFIFQYYEEEERQRGNFPDRFSGHQFPNYSSELNVNALLLGDSALYLCASSLVQDSNQPQHFGDGTRLSIL.

This sequence joins TRBV6-1 and TRBJ1-2, with no clear D. Trimming left V 2 bases short and J 11 bases short, with 12 bases between. CDR1 MNHNS and CDR2 SASEGT come from the germline V gene. The CDR3 sequence is 12 residues long. This CDR3 is CASSERPTGYTF. The CDR3 nucleotides are TGTGCCAGCAGTGAACGGCCTACGGGATACACCTTC.

This rearrangement joins TRBV5-1 to TRBJ2-6; D is perhaps TRBD1 (5 bases). Germline V gene sequence: CDR1 SGHRS, CDR2 YFSETQ. The CDR3 sequence is 17 residues long. Trimming left V 4 bases short and J 0 bases short, with 14 bases between. CDR3 sequence: CASSLGAWNSGANVLTF. DNA for the CDR3: TGCGCCAGCAGCCTAGGGGCGTGGAACTCTGGGGCCAACGTCCTGACTTTC.

In its sample, this clone was seen once. This rearrangement joins TRBV5-1 to TRBJ1-1; possible D gene TRBD1, 6 bases. Germline loops: CDR1 SGHRS, CDR2 YFSETQ. Trimming cost V 6 bases and J 5 bases, with 17 bases left between them. CDR3 length: 14 residues. CDR3 nucleotides: TGCGCCAGCACGCGGGCGGCAGGGGAGACTGAAGCTTTCTTT. Translated, it gives CASTRAAGETEAFF.

V usage is TRBV7-8 and J usage is TRBJ1-3; the match to TRBD1 covers 9 bases. CDR3 length equals 15 residues. Germline values: CDR1 SGHVS, CDR2 FQNEAQ. J lost 3 bases, V lost 4 bases, and 4 bases had no gene match. The CDR3 DNA reads TGTGCCAGCAGCTCACAGGGGGCAGTTGGAAACACCATATATTTT. It encodes CASSSQGAVGNTIYF.

This chain uses TRBV24-1 with TRBJ1-2; TRBD1 might be the D (5 bases). CDR3 length: 14 residues. The germline V gene has CDR1 KGHDR and CDR2 SFDVKD. Trimming removed 3 bases from V and 0 bases from J, with 7 bases in between. CDR3 nucleotide sequence: TGTGCCACCAGTGATGAGACAGCTAACTATGGCTACACCTTC. This gives the protein CATSDETANYGYTF.

The genes are TRBV9 and TRBJ2-2, with a tentative D call TRBD1 (6 bases). The CDR3 runs 14 residues. Deletions cut 7 bases from V and 4 bases from J, with 14 bases between. Germline loops: CDR1 SGDLS, CDR2 YYNGEE. The CDR3 DNA reads as TGTGCCAGCGGGGTGGGGGCGGGCACCGGGGAGCTGTTTTTT. Protein product: CASGVGAGTGELFF.